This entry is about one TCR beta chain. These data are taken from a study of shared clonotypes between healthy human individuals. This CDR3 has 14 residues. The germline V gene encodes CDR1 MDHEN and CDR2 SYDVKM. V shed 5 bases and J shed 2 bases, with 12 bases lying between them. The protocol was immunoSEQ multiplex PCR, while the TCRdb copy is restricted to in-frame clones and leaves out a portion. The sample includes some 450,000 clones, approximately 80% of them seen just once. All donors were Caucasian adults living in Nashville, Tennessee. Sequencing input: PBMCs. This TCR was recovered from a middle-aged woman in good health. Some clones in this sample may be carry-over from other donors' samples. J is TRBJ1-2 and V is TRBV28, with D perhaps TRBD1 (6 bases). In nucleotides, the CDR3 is TGTGCCAGCAGTGACAGGTCTCTGAACTATGGCTACACCTTC. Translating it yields CASSDRSLNYGYTF.